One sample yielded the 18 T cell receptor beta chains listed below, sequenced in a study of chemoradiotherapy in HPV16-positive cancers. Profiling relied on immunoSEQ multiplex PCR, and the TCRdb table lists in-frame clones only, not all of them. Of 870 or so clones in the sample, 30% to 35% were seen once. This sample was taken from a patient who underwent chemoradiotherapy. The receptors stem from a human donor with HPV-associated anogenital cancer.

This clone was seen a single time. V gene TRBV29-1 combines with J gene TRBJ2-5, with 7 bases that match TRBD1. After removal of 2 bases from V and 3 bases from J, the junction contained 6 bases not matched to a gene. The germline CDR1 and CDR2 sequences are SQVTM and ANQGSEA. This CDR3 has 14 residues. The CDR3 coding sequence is TGCAGCGTTGAATCCAACGACAGGGAAGAGACCCAGTACTTC. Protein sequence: CSVESNDREETQYF.

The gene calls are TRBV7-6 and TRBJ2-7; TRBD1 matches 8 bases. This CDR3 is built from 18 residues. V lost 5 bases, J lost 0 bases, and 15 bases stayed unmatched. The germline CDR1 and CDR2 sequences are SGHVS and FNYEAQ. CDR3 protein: CASSPEHGTGTGSYEQYF. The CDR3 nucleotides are TGTGCCAGCAGCCCCGAGCACGGTACCGGGACAGGCTCCTACGAGCAGTACTTC. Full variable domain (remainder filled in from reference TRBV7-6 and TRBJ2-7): GAGVSQSPRYKVTKRGQDVALRCDPISGHVSLYWYRQALGQGPEFLTYFNYEAQQDKSGLPNDRFSAERPEGSISTLTIQRTEQRDSAMYRCASSPEHGTGTGSYEQYFGPGTRLTVT.

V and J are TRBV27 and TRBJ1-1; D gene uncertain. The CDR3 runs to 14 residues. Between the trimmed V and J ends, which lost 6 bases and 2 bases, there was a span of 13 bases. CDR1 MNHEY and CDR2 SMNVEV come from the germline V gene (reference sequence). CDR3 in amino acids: CASRVGIGNTEAFF. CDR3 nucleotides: TGTGCCAGCAGAGTGGGGATTGGAAACACTGAAGCTTTCTTT.

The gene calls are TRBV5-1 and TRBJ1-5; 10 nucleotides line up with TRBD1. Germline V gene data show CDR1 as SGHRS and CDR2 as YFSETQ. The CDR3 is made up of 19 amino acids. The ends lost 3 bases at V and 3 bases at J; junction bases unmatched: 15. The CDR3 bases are TGCGCCAGCAGCTGGGGTCCCGGGACAGGGGACGAAACCAATCAGCCCCAGCATTTT. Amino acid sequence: CASSWGPGTGDETNQPQHF.

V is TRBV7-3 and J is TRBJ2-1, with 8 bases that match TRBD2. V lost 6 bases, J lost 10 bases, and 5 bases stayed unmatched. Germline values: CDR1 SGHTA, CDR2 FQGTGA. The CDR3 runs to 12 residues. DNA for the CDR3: TGTGCCAGCAGGTCCGGGACTAGAGAGCAGTTCTTC. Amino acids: CASRSGTREQFF. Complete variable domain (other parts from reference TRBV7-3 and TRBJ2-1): GAGVSQTPSNKVTEKGKYVELRCDPISGHTALYWYRQSLGQGPEFLIYFQGTGAADDSGLPNDRFFAVRPEGSVSTLKIQRTERGDSAVYLCASRSGTREQFFGPGTRLTVL.

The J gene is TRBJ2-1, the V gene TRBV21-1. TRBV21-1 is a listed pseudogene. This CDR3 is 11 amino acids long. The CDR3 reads CASSKALGQFF. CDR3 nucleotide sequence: TGTGCCAGCAGCAAGGCATTAGGGCAGTTCTTC.

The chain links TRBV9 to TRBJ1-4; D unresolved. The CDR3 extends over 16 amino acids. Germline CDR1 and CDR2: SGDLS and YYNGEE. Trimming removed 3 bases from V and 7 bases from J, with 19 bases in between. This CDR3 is CASSALGRGLGEKLFF. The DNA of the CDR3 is TGTGCCAGCAGCGCCCTTGGGCGTGGACTTGGTGAAAAACTGTTTTTT.

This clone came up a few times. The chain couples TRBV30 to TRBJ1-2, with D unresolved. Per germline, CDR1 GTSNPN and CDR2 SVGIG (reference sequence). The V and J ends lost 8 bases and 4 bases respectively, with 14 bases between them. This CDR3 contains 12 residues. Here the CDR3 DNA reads TGTGCCGGGCCCATTGGCACCTATGGCTACACCTTC. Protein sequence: CAGPIGTYGYTF.

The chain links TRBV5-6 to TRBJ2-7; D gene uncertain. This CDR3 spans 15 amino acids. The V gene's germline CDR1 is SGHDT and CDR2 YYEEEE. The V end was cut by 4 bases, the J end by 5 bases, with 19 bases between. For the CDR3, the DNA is TGTGCCAGCAGCCCCGGAGTCGGCGATAACCACGAGCAGTACTTC. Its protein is CASSPGVGDNHEQYF.

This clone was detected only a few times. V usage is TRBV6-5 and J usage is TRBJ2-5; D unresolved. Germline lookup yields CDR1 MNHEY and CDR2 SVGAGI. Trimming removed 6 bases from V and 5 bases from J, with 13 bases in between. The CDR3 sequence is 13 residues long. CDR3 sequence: CASRLRYRETQYF. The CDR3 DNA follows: TGTGCCAGCAGACTAAGGTATAGGGAGACCCAGTACTTC.

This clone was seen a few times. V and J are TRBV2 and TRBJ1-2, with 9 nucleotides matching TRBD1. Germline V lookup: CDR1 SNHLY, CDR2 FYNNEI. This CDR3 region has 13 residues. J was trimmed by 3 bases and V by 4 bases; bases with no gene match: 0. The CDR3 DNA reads TGTGCCAGCAGTGGGACAGGGGACTATGGCTACACCTTC. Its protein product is CASSGTGDYGYTF.

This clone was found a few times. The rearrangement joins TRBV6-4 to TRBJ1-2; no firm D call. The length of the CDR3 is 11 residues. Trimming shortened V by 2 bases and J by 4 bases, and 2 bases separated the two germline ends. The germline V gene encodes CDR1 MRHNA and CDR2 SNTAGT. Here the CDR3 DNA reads TGTGCCAGCAGTGACGCCTATGGCTACACCTTC. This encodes CASSDAYGYTF.

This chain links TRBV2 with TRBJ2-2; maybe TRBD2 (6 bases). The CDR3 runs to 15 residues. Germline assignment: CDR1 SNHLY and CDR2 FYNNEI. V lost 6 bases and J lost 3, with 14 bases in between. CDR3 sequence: CASSITRRDTGELFF. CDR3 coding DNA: TGTGCCAGCAGCATAACAAGGAGGGACACCGGGGAGCTGTTTTTT. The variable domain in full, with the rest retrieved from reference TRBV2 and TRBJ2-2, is EPEVTQTPSHQVTQMGQEVILRCVPISNHLYFYWYRQILGQKVEFLVSFYNNEISEKSEIFDDQFSVERPDGSNFTLKIRSTKLEDSAMYFCASSITRRDTGELFFGEGSRLTVL.

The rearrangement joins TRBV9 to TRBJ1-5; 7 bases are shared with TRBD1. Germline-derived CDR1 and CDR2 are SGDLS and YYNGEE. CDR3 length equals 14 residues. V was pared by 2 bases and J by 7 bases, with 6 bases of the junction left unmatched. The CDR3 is CASSVQGVGQPQHF. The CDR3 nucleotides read TGTGCCAGCAGCGTTCAGGGGGTTGGGCAGCCCCAGCATTTT.

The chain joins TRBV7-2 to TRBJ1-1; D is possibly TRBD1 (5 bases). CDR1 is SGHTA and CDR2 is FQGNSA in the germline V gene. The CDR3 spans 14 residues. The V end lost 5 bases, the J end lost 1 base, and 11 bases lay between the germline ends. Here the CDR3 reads CASSPGAANTEAFF. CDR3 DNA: TGTGCCAGCAGCCCTGGGGCAGCGAACACTGAAGCTTTCTTT.

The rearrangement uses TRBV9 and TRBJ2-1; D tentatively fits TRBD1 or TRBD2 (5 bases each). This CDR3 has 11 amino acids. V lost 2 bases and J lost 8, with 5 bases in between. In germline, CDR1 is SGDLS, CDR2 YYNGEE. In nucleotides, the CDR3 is TGTGCCAGCAGCGTGGGGGATGAGCAGTTCTTC. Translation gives CASSVGDEQFF.

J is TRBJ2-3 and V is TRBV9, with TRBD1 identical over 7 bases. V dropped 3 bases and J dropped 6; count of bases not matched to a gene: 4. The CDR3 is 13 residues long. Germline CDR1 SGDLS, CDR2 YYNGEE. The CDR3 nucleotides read TGTGCCAGCAGCGCGCAGACAGGGGATACGCAGTATTTT. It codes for CASSAQTGDTQYF.

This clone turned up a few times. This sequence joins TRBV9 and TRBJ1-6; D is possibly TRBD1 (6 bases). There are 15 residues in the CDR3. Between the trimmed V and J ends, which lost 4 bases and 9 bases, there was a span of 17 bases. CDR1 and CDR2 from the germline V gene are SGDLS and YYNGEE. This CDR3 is CASSPSGGYGSPLHF. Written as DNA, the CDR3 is TGTGCCAGCAGCCCTAGCGGGGGCTATGGTTCACCCCTCCACTTT.